This T cell receptor beta chain was recorded in a study of CD8 T cells in ankylosing spondylitis. This clonotype was seen ten or more times. Its antigen is unidentified. Using quantitative 5'-RACE with molecular barcodes, the authors made TCR beta libraries. TCRdb fed the 5' RACE reads into MiXCR, producing one record per CDR3 protein. This sample has a few hundred thousand distinct CDR3 sequences, with roughly 11% found just once. Trimming took 0 bases from V and 5 from J, leaving 8 bases between them. This CDR3 has 14 amino acids. The germline gives CDR1 SGHRS, CDR2 YFSETQ. Study results and limitations: A motif in TCR beta, a set of fewer than ten highly homologous variants, appeared characteristic of ankylosing spondylitis blood. The clones that were linked to disease were reported to be significantly enriched in matched synovial fluid samples from ankylosing spondylitis patients.

The gene calls are TRBV5-1 and TRBJ2-2, with unresolved D. What was sequenced was blood, either unsorted or a sorted T cell fraction (not recorded which). The receptor was isolated from a female donor with ankylosing spondylitis or in good health (not recorded which). CDR3 sequence reads: CASSLVRSTGELFF. CDR3 DNA sequence: TGCGCCAGCAGCTTGGTGAGATCAACCGGGGAGCTGTTTTTT.